The 19 T cell receptor beta chains in this list originate from one sample, sequenced in a study of T cells in Graves' hyperthyroidism and ophthalmopathy. RNA transcripts provided the source from which TCR beta CDR3 regions were amplified. The HTBI primer set served for first-round RT-PCR of the TCR CDR3. TCRdb recomputed calls from the multiplex PCR reads with MiXCR, one row per CDR3 protein. The repertoire consists of roughly 180,000 distinct CDR3 sequences, with over 7.5% occurring once and the leading ten covering 22%. Material: blood. These receptors were obtained from a woman aged 18 to 35 with Graves' hyperthyroidism that later progressed to Graves' ophthalmopathy.

About this clonotype: One end of the junction fails to match germline, which may point to a read error. The chain employs TRBV18 and TRBJ1-1; D is perhaps TRBD1 (6 bases). Germline V CDR1 and CDR2: KGHSH, LQKENI. The CDR3 covers 16 residues. The CDR3 spells CANSPEATLGGTEAFF. CDR3 nucleotides: TGTGCCAACTCACCGGAGGCTACTCTAGGGGGCACTGAAGCTTTCTTT.

V is TRBV19 and J is TRBJ1-5, with a possible D match to TRBD1 (5 bases). In germline, CDR1 is LNHDA, CDR2 SQIVND (reference sequence). This CDR3 has 15 amino acids. V was clipped by 3 bases and J by 6 bases, with 15 bases between them. CDR3 in amino acids: CASSMVQGGGQPQHF. The CDR3 coding sequence is TGTGCCAGTAGTATGGTCCAGGGCGGGGGTCAGCCCCAGCATTTT.

This clonotype was recorded many times. The chain joins TRBV20-1 to TRBJ2-7; 9 bases fit TRBD2. This CDR3 is 15 amino acids long. V lost 6 bases, J lost 3 bases, and 12 bases stayed unmatched. Per the germline V gene, CDR1 is DFQATT and CDR2 is SNEGSKA (reference sequence). The CDR3 reads CSATYPGLANYEQYF. CDR3 nucleotides: TGCAGTGCCACTTACCCGGGACTAGCCAACTACGAGCAGTACTTC.

This clonotype was seen ten or more times. This sequence joins TRBV20-1 and TRBJ2-1; 8 nucleotides match TRBD2. From germline, CDR1 is DFQATT and CDR2 SNEGSKA (reference sequence). V lost 3 bases, J lost 9 bases, and 7 bases stayed unmatched. The CDR3 contains 13 residues. The CDR3 DNA is TGCAGTGCTAGGACTAGCGACTTTCCTGAGCAGTTCTTC. This sequence encodes CSARTSDFPEQFF.

This clonotype occurred many times. This sequence joins TRBV27 and TRBJ1-2; maybe TRBD1 (5 bases). This CDR3 region has 16 residues. Per germline, CDR1 MNHEY and CDR2 SMNVEV (reference sequence). Trimming stripped 5 bases from V and 1 base from J, with 17 bases between. The CDR3 spells CASSPWGEQFNYGYTF. The CDR3 DNA reads TGTGCCAGCAGTCCATGGGGCGAACAGTTTAACTATGGCTACACCTTC.

This clonotype was seen many times. V is TRBV12-3 or TRBV12-4 and J is TRBJ1-5, with D unresolved. The V gene lost 2 bases and the J gene lost 7 bases, with 9 bases spanning the gap. There are 13 residues in the CDR3. The CDR3 DNA reads as TGTGCCAGCAGTTTATCGGGTTTCCAGCCCCAGCATTTT. It codes for CASSLSGFQPQHF.

This clonotype appeared many times. This chain uses TRBV28 with TRBJ1-1; D might be TRBD1 (5 bases). Germline values: CDR1 MDHEN, CDR2 SYDVKM. This CDR3 is built from 12 residues. The V gene lost 8 bases and the J gene lost 8 bases, with 15 bases spanning the gap. CDR3 sequence (DNA): TGTGCCAGCCATGCACAGGTTTCGGAAGCTTTCTTT. Translating gives CASHAQVSEAFF.

This clonotype appeared a few times. This chain connects TRBV29-1 to TRBJ2-2; a possible D gene is TRBD2 (6 bases). Per germline, CDR1 SQVTM and CDR2 ANQGSEA. This CDR3 region has 14 residues. Trimming removed 5 bases from V and 1 base from J, with 11 bases in between. The CDR3 spells CSVSRGRNTGELFF. In DNA, the CDR3 is TGCAGCGTTTCCCGGGGGAGGAACACCGGGGAGCTGTTTTTT.

The chain combines TRBV5-4 with TRBJ2-2; 9 nucleotides align to TRBD2. In germline, CDR1 is SGHNT, CDR2 YYREEE (reference sequence). The CDR3 runs to 16 residues. V lost 5 bases and J lost 4; bases outside the gene matches: 9. CDR3 protein: CASRLTSGRGTGELFF. The CDR3 DNA reads TGTGCCAGCAGGCTGACTAGCGGACGGGGCACCGGGGAGCTGTTTTTT.

This clonotype came up many times. V is TRBV10-3 and J is TRBJ1-4; no firm D call. The CDR3 is 12 amino acids. The germline V gene encodes CDR1 ENHRY and CDR2 SYGVKD. The V and J ends lost 7 bases and 8 bases respectively, with 11 bases between them. CDR3 in amino acids: CAIKNSAEKLFF. The CDR3 bases are TGTGCCATCAAGAATTCAGCAGAAAAACTGTTTTTT.

This clonotype occurred many times. The V call is TRBV28, the J call TRBJ1-2, with 8 bases aligning to TRBD1. This CDR3 spans 15 amino acids. The trim removed 2 bases at V and 3 bases at J, leaving 5 bases unmatched. Per germline, CDR1 MDHEN and CDR2 SYDVKM. The CDR3 coding sequence is TGTGCCAGCAGTTTACCCCTGGGACAGGACTATGGCTACACCTTC. As protein: CASSLPLGQDYGYTF.

This clonotype was seen many times. The chain combines TRBV20-1 with TRBJ2-7, with 7 positions matching TRBD2. This CDR3 is built from 15 residues. Losses at the gene ends were 0 bases for V and 3 bases for J; bases not matched to a gene: 8. Germline CDR1 reads DFQATT; CDR2 reads SNEGSKA (reference sequence). This CDR3 reads CSARDQSGGDYEQYF. The CDR3 nucleotides read TGCAGTGCTAGAGATCAATCGGGAGGAGACTACGAGCAGTACTTC.

This clonotype was seen more than once but under ten times. The junction departs from the called germline gene at one end, perhaps through a read error. V and J are TRBV20-1 and TRBJ2-3, with 8 positions matching TRBD2. The length of the CDR3 is 16 residues. From germline, CDR1 is DFQATT and CDR2 SNEGSKA (reference sequence). CDR3 coding DNA: TGCAGTGCTGAGGGCGGGGGGCTACTATCCACAGATACGCGGTATTTT. This sequence encodes CSAEGGGLLSTDTRYF.

The chain combines TRBV4-1 with TRBJ2-7, with no clear D. The germline V gene has CDR1 MGHRA and CDR2 YSYEKL. V lost 1 base and J 0 bases, leaving 10 bases between the germline ends. This CDR3 is 15 amino acids long. In DNA form, the CDR3 reads TGCGCCAGCAGCCAAGTTCAGACGAGCTCCTACGAGCAGTACTTC. This sequence encodes CASSQVQTSSYEQYF.

This clonotype occurred many times. The chain links TRBV2 to TRBJ1-5; possible D gene TRBD1, 5 bases. There are 15 residues in the CDR3. Trimming left V 3 bases short and J 7 bases short, with 16 bases between. Germline CDR1 and CDR2: SNHLY and FYNNEI. Here the CDR3 reads CASSDRGMGPQPQHF. CDR3 nucleotides: TGTGCCAGCAGTGACCGGGGGATGGGTCCCCAGCCCCAGCATTTT. The variable domain in full, with the rest retrieved from reference TRBV2 and TRBJ1-5, is EPEVTQTPSHQVTQMGQEVILRCVPISNHLYFYWYRQILGQKVEFLVSFYNNEISEKSEIFDDQFSVERPDGSNFTLKIRSTKLEDSAMYFCASSDRGMGPQPQHFGDGTRLSIL.

At least ten counts were recorded for this clonotype. The V gene is TRBV7-8, the J gene TRBJ2-1; D is ambiguous. CDR3 length: 15 amino acids. Trimming took 1 base from V and 0 from J, leaving 7 bases between them. Looked up from germline, CDR1 is SGHVS and CDR2 is FQNEAQ. CDR3 sequence: CASSLEKSSYNEQFF. The CDR3 coding sequence is TGTGCCAGCAGCTTAGAGAAGAGCTCCTACAATGAGCAGTTCTTC.

This clonotype has at least ten counts. CDR3 protein: CASRKQGADTQYF. The CDR3 DNA is TGTGCCAGCAGGAAACAGGGGGCAGATACGCAGTATTTT. This chain joins TRBV2 and TRBJ2-3; 8 bases align to TRBD1. The germline CDR1 and CDR2 sequences are SNHLY and FYNNEI. V dropped 6 bases and J dropped 4; count of bases not matched to a gene: 3. The CDR3 loop spans 13 amino acids.

This clonotype has a count of ten or more. V and J are TRBV27 and TRBJ2-1; TRBD2 matches at 12 bases. J gave up 8 bases and V 3 bases, and 14 bases lay outside the gene matches. This CDR3 has 18 residues. Germline assignment: CDR1 MNHEY and CDR2 SMNVEV (reference sequence). CDR3 region: CASSFSETSGSIDDEQFF. For the CDR3, the DNA is TGTGCCAGCAGTTTTTCTGAGACTAGCGGGAGTATTGACGATGAGCAGTTCTTC.

This clonotype was seen many times. The CDR3 loop is CASSSLQGRITEAFF. Here the CDR3 DNA reads TGTGCCAGCAGTTCCTTACAGGGGCGCATCACTGAAGCTTTCTTT. The chain couples TRBV2 to TRBJ1-1; 7 bases align to TRBD1. J gave up 4 bases and V 5 bases, and 10 bases lay outside the gene matches. Germline values: CDR1 SNHLY, CDR2 FYNNEI. There are 15 residues in the CDR3.